The next 26 T cell receptor beta chains were all read from a single sample in a study of blood T cell repertoires in COVID-19. Some clones are missing from TCRdb's copy, which holds only in-frame ones; the method was immunoSEQ multiplex PCR. This table holds about 350,000 clones, about nine tenths found once. The sample was peripheral blood. All receptors derive from a woman in her 70s with COVID-19, enrolled during active disease.

J is TRBJ1-2 and V is TRBV19; D call uncertain. CDR1 is LNHDA, CDR2 SQIVND, per germline (reference sequence). Trimming took 5 bases from V and 5 from J, leaving 9 bases between them. CDR3 size: 12 residues. The CDR3 loop reads CASSPSYYGYTF. The CDR3 DNA is TGTGCCAGTAGTCCCTCGTATTATGGCTACACCTTC.

The gene calls are TRBV4-3 and TRBJ1-4; 8 bases map to TRBD1. Germline loops: CDR1 LGHNA, CDR2 YSLEER. Losses at the gene ends were 4 bases for V and 2 bases for J; bases not matched to a gene: 6. CDR3 size: 16 residues. CDR3 nucleotides: TGCGCCAGCAGCCGTACCCAGGGGGCGACTAATGAAAAACTGTTTTTT. Its protein is CASSRTQGATNEKLFF.

This chain joins TRBV28 and TRBJ2-7; TRBD2 matches 7 bases. Germline lookup yields CDR1 MDHEN and CDR2 SYDVKM. This CDR3 contains 14 residues. V shed 5 bases and J 2 bases; nucleotides not matched to a gene: 6. CDR3 region: CASSPLAVTYEQYF. DNA of the CDR3: TGTGCCAGCAGTCCCCTAGCGGTGACCTACGAGCAGTACTTC. Together with reference TRBV28 and TRBJ2-7, the CDR3 gives the full variable domain: DVKVTQSSRYLVKRTGEKVFLECVQDMDHENMFWYRQDPGLGLRLIYFSYDVKMKEKGDIPEGYSVSREKKERFSLILESASTNQTSMYLCASSPLAVTYEQYFGPGTRLTVT.

The chain carries TRBV5-5 and TRBJ2-4, with TRBD2 identical over 10 bases. Germline V gene sequence: CDR1 SGHKS, CDR2 YYEKEE (reference sequence). The CDR3 is 16 amino acids. With V trimmed by 4 bases and J by 0 bases, 4 bases remained unmatched. CDR3 sequence (DNA): TGTGCCAGCAGCACCGGACTAGCGGTAGCCAAAAACATTCAGTACTTC. Translated: CASSTGLAVAKNIQYF.

This clone turned up a few times. The gene calls are TRBV2 and TRBJ2-1; D uncertain. Germline V gene lookup returns CDR1 SNHLY and CDR2 FYNNEI. The CDR3 runs to 14 residues. V lost 3 bases and J 0 bases, leaving 6 bases between the germline ends. CDR3: CASSDNFSYNEQFF. Here the CDR3 DNA reads TGTGCCAGCAGTGACAATTTCTCCTACAATGAGCAGTTCTTC.

The chain employs TRBV30 and TRBJ1-2; 7 bases fit TRBD1. J was trimmed by 6 bases and V by 1 base; bases with no gene match: 2. Germline V lookup: CDR1 GTSNPN, CDR2 SVGIG (reference sequence). The CDR3 runs to 12 residues. The CDR3 DNA reads TGTGCCTGGAGTGGAGGGGGCGATGGCTACACCTTC. Protein: CAWSGGGDGYTF.

The rearrangement joins TRBV6-1 to TRBJ1-1; the match to TRBD1 covers 8 bases. Germline CDR1 reads MNHNS; CDR2 reads SASEGT. V gave up 3 bases and J gave up 11 bases; unmatched junction bases: 8. The CDR3 totals 13 residues. CDR3 DNA: TGTGCCAGCAGTGACCCCTGGACAGGGAAGGCTTTCTTT. As protein: CASSDPWTGKAFF.

This clone has only one observation. The chain has TRBV15 and TRBJ2-3; a weak D match, TRBD1 (6 bases). The ends were cut back, 5 bases at V and 5 bases at J, with 11 bases in the middle. The CDR3 is 13 residues long. Germline CDR1 and CDR2: LNHNV and YYDKDF (reference sequence). The DNA of the CDR3 is TGTGCCACCAGCCGGGACACCGGAGATACGCAGTATTTT. It specifies CATSRDTGDTQYF.

The gene calls are TRBV4-3 and TRBJ2-3; 10 bases match TRBD1. Germline CDR1 is LGHNA and CDR2 is YSLEER. J was trimmed by 2 bases and V by 1 base; bases with no gene match: 3. CDR3 size: 16 residues. CDR3 protein: CASSQATGGVTDTQYF. For the CDR3, the DNA is TGCGCCAGCAGCCAAGCGACAGGGGGCGTCACAGATACGCAGTATTTT.

This chain connects TRBV4-1 to TRBJ1-2; maybe TRBD1 (5 bases). Trimming cost V 4 bases and J 6 bases, with 12 bases left between them. The CDR3 has 13 amino acids. The germline V gene encodes CDR1 MGHRA and CDR2 YSYEKL. In DNA, the CDR3 is TGCGCCAGCAGCCGGAGAGGAGGGGATGGCTACACCTTC. It translates to CASSRRGGDGYTF.

This clone turned up a few times. V gene TRBV9 combines with J gene TRBJ1-1; no firm D call. CDR3 size: 17 residues. V was cut by 3 bases and J by 3 bases, with 21 bases left in between. The germline gives CDR1 SGDLS, CDR2 YYNGEE. The CDR3 DNA sequence: TGTGCCAGCAGCGCAACTGGAGGGCTGGGGTTCGACACTGAAGCTTTCTTT. It is translated as CASSATGGLGFDTEAFF.

The CDR3 sequence is CASTEPRGTTDTQYF. DNA of the CDR3: TGTGCCAGTACTGAGCCCCGGGGTACCACAGATACGCAGTATTTT. The genes are TRBV2 and TRBJ2-3; tentative D call: TRBD2 (5 bases). V lost 9 bases, J lost 2 bases, and 18 bases lay in between. The CDR3 runs 15 residues. Germline V gene sequence: CDR1 SNHLY, CDR2 FYNNEI.

The V call is TRBV19, the J call TRBJ1-2, with 7 positions matching TRBD1. J lost 3 bases, V lost 2 bases, and 0 bases had no gene match. The CDR3 is 13 amino acids. Germline CDR1 and CDR2: LNHDA and SQIVND (reference sequence). The CDR3 DNA reads as TGTGCCAGTAGTATAACAGGGGACTATGGCTACACCTTC. Translated, it gives CASSITGDYGYTF.

This chain links TRBV7-3 with TRBJ1-1; no clear D. V lost 1 base and J lost 5, with 8 bases in between. Germline CDR1 is SGHTA and CDR2 is FQGTGA. The CDR3 is 13 amino acids. The CDR3 loop reads CASSLSPGTEAFF. The CDR3 nucleotides are TGTGCCAGCAGCTTAAGCCCGGGGACTGAAGCTTTCTTT.

The chain employs TRBV7-2 and TRBJ1-6; TRBD1 matches 10 bases. This CDR3 comprises 18 residues. V gave up 5 bases and J gave up 0 bases; unmatched junction bases: 7. Germline values: CDR1 SGHTA, CDR2 FQGNSA. The CDR3 sequence: CASSRTGGGSSYNSPLHF. CDR3 coding DNA: TGTGCCAGCAGCCGGACAGGGGGTGGGAGCTCCTATAATTCACCCCTCCACTTT.

About this clone: The same CDR3 is also encoded by other DNA sequences in this sample. The rearrangement links TRBV24-1 to TRBJ1-2; TRBD1 aligns across 7 bases. CDR3 length equals 12 residues. Trimming removed 7 bases from V and 3 bases from J; junction bases left unmatched: 1. Germline CDR1 and CDR2: KGHDR and SFDVKD. The CDR3 is CATSQGDYGYTF. In DNA form, the CDR3 reads TGTGCCACCAGCCAGGGGGACTATGGCTACACCTTC.

The J gene is TRBJ1-1, the V gene TRBV24-1, with a weak D call TRBD1 (6 bases). The CDR3 consists of 13 residues. V dropped 9 bases and J dropped 0 bases, with 10 bases sitting between them. From germline, CDR1 is KGHDR and CDR2 SFDVKD. CDR3 coding DNA: TGTGCCACCTCTTGGGGGCTGAACACTGAAGCTTTCTTT. Protein product: CATSWGLNTEAFF.

V gene TRBV6-5 combines with J gene TRBJ2-7; perhaps TRBD1 as D (6 bases). CDR3 length: 15 amino acids. The V and J ends lost 5 bases and 7 bases respectively, with 21 bases between them. Germline loops: CDR1 MNHEY, CDR2 SVGAGI. The CDR3 loop is CASSLNRVPDREQYF. The DNA for the CDR3 is TGTGCCAGCAGTCTTAACAGGGTCCCCGATCGGGAGCAGTACTTC.

The chain links TRBV10-1 to TRBJ1-1; D may be TRBD1 (6 bases). V was clipped by 11 bases and J by 5 bases, with 21 bases between them. CDR3 length equals 14 residues. The germline V gene encodes CDR1 WNHNN and CDR2 SYGVQD (reference sequence). Written as DNA, the CDR3 is TGCGCCTTGCTAAACCAGGGGACGTGGACTGAAGCTTTCTTT. This codes for CALLNQGTWTEAFF.

This chain connects TRBV2 to TRBJ2-7; D not certain. With 5 bases removed from V and 6 bases from J, the gap between germline ends came to 17 bases. CDR1 SNHLY and CDR2 FYNNEI come from the germline V gene. The CDR3 is 14 residues long. CDR3 in DNA: TGTGCCAGCAGTCCCCCTGACAACAACCTCGAGCAGTACTTC. Amino acid sequence: CASSPPDNNLEQYF.

This clone has only one observation. The CDR3 nucleotides read TGTGCCAGCAGTTTTCCGTTGAACACTGAAGCTTTCTTT. This sequence encodes CASSFPLNTEAFF. V gene TRBV28 combines with J gene TRBJ1-1; no definite D call. V was pared by 3 bases and J by 0 bases, with 5 bases between. CDR3 length: 13 amino acids. Germline values: CDR1 MDHEN, CDR2 SYDVKM.

This clone was picked up a small number of times. A much larger clone lies a single base off, so this may be a read error. The chain combines TRBV27 with TRBJ1-1, with D possibly matching TRBD1 (6 bases). V lost 5 bases and J lost 0, with 10 bases in between. Germline CDR1 reads MNHEY; CDR2 reads SMNVEV (reference sequence). This CDR3 is 14 amino acids long. CDR3 region: CASSAGQLNTEAFF. The CDR3 DNA reads as TGTGCCAGCAGTGCCGGACAGCTGAACACTGAAGCTTTCTTT.

The chain links TRBV29-1 to TRBJ2-2; 7 bases are shared with TRBD2. The CDR3 loop spans 13 amino acids. Germline V lookup: CDR1 SQVTM, CDR2 ANQGSEA. V dropped 4 bases and J dropped 5; count of bases not matched to a gene: 4. The CDR3 loop is CSVGRGGTGELFF. The CDR3 DNA reads as TGCAGCGTTGGCCGGGGAGGGACCGGGGAGCTGTTTTTT.

The chain has TRBV27 and TRBJ2-7, with 10 bases fitting TRBD1. Germline CDR1 MNHEY, CDR2 SMNVEV (reference sequence). CDR3 length: 14 residues. After removal of 4 bases from V and 3 bases from J, the junction contained 3 bases not matched to a gene. CDR3 DNA: TGTGCCAGCAGTTGGGGACAGGGGATCTACGAGCAGTACTTC. Its protein is CASSWGQGIYEQYF.

This clone was picked up one time. The rearrangement links TRBV2 to TRBJ1-6; 9 bases map to TRBD1. Germline V gene sequence: CDR1 SNHLY, CDR2 FYNNEI. With 3 bases clipped from V and 9 bases from J, the junction kept 3 bases outside the gene matches. The CDR3 covers 14 residues. The CDR3 region is CASSDWDRVSPLHF. The CDR3 coding sequence is TGTGCCAGCAGTGACTGGGACAGGGTTTCACCCCTCCACTTT.

This clone appeared a single time. V and J are TRBV19 and TRBJ1-6; D is uncertain. Trimming stripped 5 bases from V and 0 bases from J, with 11 bases between. CDR1 is LNHDA and CDR2 is SQIVND in the germline V gene (reference sequence). This CDR3 is built from 16 residues. The CDR3 DNA is TGTGCCAGTAGTGTGGCACTAAGCTCCTATAATTCACCCCTCCACTTT. Protein sequence: CASSVALSSYNSPLHF.